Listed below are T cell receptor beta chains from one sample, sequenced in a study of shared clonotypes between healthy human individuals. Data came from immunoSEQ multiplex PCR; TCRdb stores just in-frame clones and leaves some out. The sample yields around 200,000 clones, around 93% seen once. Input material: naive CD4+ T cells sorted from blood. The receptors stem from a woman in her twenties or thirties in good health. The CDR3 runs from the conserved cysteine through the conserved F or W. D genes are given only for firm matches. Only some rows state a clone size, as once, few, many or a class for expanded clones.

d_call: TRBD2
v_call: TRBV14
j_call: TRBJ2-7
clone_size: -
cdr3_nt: TGTGCCAGCAGTAGGCGGGAGGGCCCCTACGAGCAGTACTTC
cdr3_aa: CASSRREGPYEQYF

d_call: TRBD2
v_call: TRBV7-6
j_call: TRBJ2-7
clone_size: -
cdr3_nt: TGTGCCAGCAGCCACGGACTAGCGGGAGTGCACGAGCAGTACTTC
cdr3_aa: CASSHGLAGVHEQYF

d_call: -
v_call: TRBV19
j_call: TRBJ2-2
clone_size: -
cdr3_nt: TGTGCCAGTAGTATGGGCAGGGAGCCCTCCGGGGAGCTGTTTTTT
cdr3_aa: CASSMGREPSGELFF

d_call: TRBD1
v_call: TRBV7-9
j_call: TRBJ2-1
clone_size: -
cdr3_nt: TGTGCCAGCTCGTCCTGGACAGGTTCCTACAATGAGCAGTTCTTC
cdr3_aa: CASSSWTGSYNEQFF

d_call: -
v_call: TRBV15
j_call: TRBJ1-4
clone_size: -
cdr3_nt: TGTGCCACCAGCAGGACTCCAACTAATGAAAAACTGTTTTTT
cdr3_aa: CATSRTPTNEKLFF

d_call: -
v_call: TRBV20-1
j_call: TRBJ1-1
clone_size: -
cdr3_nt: TGCAGTGCTAGAGAACCCGCAGGGGCTTTCTTT
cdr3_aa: CSAREPAGAFF

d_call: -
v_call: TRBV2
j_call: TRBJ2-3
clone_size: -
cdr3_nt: TGTGCCAGCAGCAACAGGGCGTGGGGCACAGATACGCAGTATTTT
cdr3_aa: CASSNRAWGTDTQYF

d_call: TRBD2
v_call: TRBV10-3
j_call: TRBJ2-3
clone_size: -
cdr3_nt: TGTGCCATCAGTCGACTAGCGGGAGCTTCCGATACGCAGTATTTT
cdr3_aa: CAISRLAGASDTQYF

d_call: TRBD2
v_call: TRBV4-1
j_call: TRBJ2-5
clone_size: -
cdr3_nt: TGCGCCAGCAGCCAAGTAGGACTAGCCCCGGAGACCCAGTACTTC
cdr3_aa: CASSQVGLAPETQYF

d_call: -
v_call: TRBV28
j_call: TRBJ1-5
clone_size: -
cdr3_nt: TGTGCCAGCAAGAAAAGCAGCCTCTATAGCAATCAGCCCCAGCATTTT
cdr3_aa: CASKKSSLYSNQPQHF

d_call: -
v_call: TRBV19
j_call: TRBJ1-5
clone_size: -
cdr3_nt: TGTGCCAGTAGTATAGTCGGGAATCAGCCCCAGCATTTT
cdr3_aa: CASSIVGNQPQHF

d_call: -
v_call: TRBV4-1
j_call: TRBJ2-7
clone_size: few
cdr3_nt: TGCGCCAGCAGCCAGGGCCCCGGGCGGACAGCCTACGAGCAGTACTTC
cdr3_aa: CASSQGPGRTAYEQYF

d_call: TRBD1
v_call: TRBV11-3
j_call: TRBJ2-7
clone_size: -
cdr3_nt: TGTGCCAGCAGCTTAGAGACAGGGTCGACCTACGAGCAGTACTTC
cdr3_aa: CASSLETGSTYEQYF

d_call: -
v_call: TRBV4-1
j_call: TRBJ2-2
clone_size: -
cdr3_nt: TGCGCCAGCAGCCACGGGCTGGGGAAGAACACCGGGGAGCTGTTTTTT
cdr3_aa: CASSHGLGKNTGELFF

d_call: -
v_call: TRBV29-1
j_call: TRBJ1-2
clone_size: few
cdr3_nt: TGCAGCGTTGAAGATCCCCCGGGTTTCTATGGCTACACCTTC
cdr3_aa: CSVEDPPGFYGYTF

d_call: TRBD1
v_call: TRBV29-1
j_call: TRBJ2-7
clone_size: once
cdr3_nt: TGCAGCGCCACCGGGAAGGGGACAGGGGGTACTTACGAGCAGTACTTC
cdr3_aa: CSATGKGTGGTYEQYF

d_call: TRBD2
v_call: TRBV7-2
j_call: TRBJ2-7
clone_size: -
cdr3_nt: TGTGCCAGCAGCTTGGGACTAGCGGGAGGAGGCGAGCAGTACTTC
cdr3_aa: CASSLGLAGGGEQYF

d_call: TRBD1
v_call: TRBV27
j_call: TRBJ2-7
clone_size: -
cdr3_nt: TGTGCCAGCAGTTTATCCCGGACAGGGGTCCACCTTGAGCAGTACTTC
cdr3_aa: CASSLSRTGVHLEQYF

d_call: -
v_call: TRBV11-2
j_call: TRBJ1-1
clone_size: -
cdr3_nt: TGTGCCAGCAGCCGCGCCACTGAAGCTTTCTTT
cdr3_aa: CASSRATEAFF

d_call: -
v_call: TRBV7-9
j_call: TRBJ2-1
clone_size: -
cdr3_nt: TGTGCCAGCAGCCGTCACGGGGCTTCCTACAATGAGCAGTTCTTC
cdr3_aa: CASSRHGASYNEQFF

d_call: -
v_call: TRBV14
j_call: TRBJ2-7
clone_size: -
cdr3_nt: TGTGCCAGCAGCCCACGAACCCGCGGGGACACGAAAACCTACGAGCAGTACTTC
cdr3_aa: CASSPRTRGDTKTYEQYF

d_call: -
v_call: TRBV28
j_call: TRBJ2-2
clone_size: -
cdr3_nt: TGTGCCAGCAGTCTTATCGGCGGGGAGCTGTTTTTT
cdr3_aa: CASSLIGGELFF

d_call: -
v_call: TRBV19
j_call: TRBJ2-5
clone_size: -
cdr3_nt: TGTGCCAGTAGTATCGGGACCACTCAAGAGACCCAGTACTTC
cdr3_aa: CASSIGTTQETQYF

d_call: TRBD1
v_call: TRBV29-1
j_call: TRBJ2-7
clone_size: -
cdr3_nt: TGCAGCGGCATGAACTTTGGGACAGGGGTCAACGAGCAGTACTTC
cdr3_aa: CSGMNFGTGVNEQYF

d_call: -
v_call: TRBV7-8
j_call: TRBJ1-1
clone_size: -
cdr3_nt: TGTGCCAGCAGCTCACAACGGAACACTGAAGCTTTCTTT
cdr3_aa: CASSSQRNTEAFF

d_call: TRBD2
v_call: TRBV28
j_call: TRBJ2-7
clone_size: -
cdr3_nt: TGTGCCAGCGCCCCCGCCCTAGCGGGTCGGGAGCAGTACTTC
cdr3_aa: CASAPALAGREQYF

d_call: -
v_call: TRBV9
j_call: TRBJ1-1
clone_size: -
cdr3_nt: TGTGCCAGCATTCAGAAGAACGGGGGGGAACTGAACACTGAAGCTTTCTTT
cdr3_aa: CASIQKNGGELNTEAFF

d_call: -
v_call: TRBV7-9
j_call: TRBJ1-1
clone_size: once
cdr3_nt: TGTGCCAGCAGCTTAGTGGCAGGGCCGACGACTGAAGCTTTCTTT
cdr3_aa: CASSLVAGPTTEAFF

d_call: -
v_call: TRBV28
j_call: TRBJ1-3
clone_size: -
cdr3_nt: TGTGCCAGCAGTAGGTTATCTGGAAACACCATATATTTT
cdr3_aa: CASSRLSGNTIYF